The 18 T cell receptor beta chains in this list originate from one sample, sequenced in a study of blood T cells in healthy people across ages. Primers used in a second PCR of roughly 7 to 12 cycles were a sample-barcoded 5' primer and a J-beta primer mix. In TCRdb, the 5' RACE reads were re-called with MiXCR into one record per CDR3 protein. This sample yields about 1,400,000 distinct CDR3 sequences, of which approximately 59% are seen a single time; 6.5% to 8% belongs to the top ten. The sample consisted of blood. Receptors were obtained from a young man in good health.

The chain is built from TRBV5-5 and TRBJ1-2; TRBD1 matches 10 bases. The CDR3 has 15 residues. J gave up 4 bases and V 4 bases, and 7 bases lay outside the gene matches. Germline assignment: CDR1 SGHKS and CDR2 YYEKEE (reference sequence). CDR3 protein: CASSPSTGGLYGYTF. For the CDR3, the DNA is TGTGCCAGCAGCCCTTCGACAGGGGGCCTCTATGGCTACACCTTC.

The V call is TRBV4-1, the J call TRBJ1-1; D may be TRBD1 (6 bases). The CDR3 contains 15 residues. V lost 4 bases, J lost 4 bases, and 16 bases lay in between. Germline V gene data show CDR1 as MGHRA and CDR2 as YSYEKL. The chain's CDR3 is CASSPFGQPGTEAFF. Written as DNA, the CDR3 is TGCGCCAGCAGCCCATTCGGACAGCCGGGCACTGAAGCTTTCTTT.

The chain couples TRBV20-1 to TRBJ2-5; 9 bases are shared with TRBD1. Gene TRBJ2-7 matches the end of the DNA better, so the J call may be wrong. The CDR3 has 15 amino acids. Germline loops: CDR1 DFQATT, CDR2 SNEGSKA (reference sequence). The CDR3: CSARATGQGFYEQYF. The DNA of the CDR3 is TGCAGTGCTAGAGCCACGGGACAGGGCTTTTACGAGCAGTACTTC.

CDR3 amino acids: CASSLGFTRYYEQYF. CDR3 coding DNA: TGTGCCAGCAGCTTAGGGTTTACTAGGTACTACGAGCAGTACTTC. The chain carries TRBV11-2 and TRBJ2-7; weak D call: TRBD2 (5 bases). V was shortened by 1 base and J by 3 bases, with 13 bases between the two germline ends. Germline assignment: CDR1 SGHAT and CDR2 FQNNGV. CDR3 length: 15 residues.

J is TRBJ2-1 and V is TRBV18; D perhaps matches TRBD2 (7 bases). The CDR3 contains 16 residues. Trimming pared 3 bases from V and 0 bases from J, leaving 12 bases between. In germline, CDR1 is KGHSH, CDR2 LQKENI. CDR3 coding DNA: TGTGCCAGCTCACCCCTCCGGGGGGCCTCCTACAATGAGCAGTTCTTC. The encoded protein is CASSPLRGASYNEQFF.

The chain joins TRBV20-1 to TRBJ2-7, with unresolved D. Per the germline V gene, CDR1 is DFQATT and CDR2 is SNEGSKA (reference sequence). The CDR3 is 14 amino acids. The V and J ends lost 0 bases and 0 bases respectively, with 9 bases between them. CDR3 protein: CSARDVYSSYEQYF. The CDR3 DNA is TGCAGTGCTAGAGATGTGTACAGCTCCTACGAGCAGTACTTC.

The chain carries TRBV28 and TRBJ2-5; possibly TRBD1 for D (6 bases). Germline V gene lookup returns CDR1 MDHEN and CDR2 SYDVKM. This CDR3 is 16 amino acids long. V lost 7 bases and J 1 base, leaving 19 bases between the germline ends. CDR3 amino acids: CASNTRQVYLQETQYF. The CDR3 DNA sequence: TGTGCCAGCAACACAAGACAGGTCTACCTCCAAGAGACCCAGTACTTC.

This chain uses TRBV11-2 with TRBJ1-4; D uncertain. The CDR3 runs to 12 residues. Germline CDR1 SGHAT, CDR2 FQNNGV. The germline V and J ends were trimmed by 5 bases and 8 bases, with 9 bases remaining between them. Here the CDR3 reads CASSTVSEKLFF. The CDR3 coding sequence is TGTGCCAGCAGCACGGTTAGCGAAAAACTGTTTTTT.

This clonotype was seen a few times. CDR3: CASSSPGQGQYEQYF. CDR3 DNA: TGTGCCAGCAGTTCACCGGGACAGGGCCAATACGAGCAGTACTTC. This rearrangement joins TRBV28 to TRBJ2-7, with 9 bases aligning to TRBD1. J was trimmed by 4 bases and V by 4 bases; bases with no gene match: 8. This CDR3 is built from 15 residues. CDR1 and CDR2 from the germline V gene are MDHEN and SYDVKM.

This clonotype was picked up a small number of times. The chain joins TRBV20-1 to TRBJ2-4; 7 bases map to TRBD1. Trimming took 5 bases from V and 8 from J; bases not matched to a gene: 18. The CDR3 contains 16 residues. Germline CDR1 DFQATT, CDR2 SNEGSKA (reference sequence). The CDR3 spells CSAVGQEERPRYIQYF. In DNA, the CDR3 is TGCAGTGCTGTCGGACAGGAGGAAAGGCCAAGGTACATTCAGTACTTC.

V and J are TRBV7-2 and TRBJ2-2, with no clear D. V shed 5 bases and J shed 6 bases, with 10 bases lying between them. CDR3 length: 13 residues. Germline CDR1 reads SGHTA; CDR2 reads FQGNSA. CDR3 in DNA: TGTGCCAGCAGCCAGTCAACGGCCGGGGAGCTGTTTTTT. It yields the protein CASSQSTAGELFF.

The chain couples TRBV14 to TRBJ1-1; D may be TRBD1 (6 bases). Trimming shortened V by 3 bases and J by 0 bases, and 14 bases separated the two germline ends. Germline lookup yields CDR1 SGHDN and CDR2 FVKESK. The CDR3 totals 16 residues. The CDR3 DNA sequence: TGTGCCAGCAGCCAGCTGGACAGAGGATTGAACACTGAAGCTTTCTTT. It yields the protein CASSQLDRGLNTEAFF.

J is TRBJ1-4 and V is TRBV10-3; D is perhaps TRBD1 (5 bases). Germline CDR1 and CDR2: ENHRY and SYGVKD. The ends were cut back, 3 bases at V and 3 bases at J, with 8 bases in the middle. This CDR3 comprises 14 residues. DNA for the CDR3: TGTGCCATCAGTGACGGGACTCCTAATGAAAAACTGTTTTTT. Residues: CAISDGTPNEKLFF.

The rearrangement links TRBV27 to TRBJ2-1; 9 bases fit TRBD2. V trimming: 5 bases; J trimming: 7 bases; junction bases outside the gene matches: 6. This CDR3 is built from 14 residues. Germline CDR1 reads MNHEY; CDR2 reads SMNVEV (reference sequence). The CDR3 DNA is TGTGCCAGCAGTGCACTAGCGGGTGAGAATGAGCAGTTCTTC. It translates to CASSALAGENEQFF.

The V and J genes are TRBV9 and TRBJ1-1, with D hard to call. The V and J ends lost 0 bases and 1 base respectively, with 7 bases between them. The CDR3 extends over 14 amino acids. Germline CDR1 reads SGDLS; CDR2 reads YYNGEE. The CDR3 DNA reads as TGTGCCAGCAGCGTAGCTCGGGGGAACACTGAAGCTTTCTTT. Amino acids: CASSVARGNTEAFF.

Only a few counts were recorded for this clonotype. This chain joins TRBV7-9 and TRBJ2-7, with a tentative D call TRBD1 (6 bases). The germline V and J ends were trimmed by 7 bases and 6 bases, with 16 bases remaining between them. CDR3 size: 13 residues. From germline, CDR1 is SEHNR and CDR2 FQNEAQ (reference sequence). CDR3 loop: CASTGPGHIEQYF. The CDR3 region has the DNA TGTGCCAGCACCGGGCCGGGACACATCGAGCAGTACTTC.

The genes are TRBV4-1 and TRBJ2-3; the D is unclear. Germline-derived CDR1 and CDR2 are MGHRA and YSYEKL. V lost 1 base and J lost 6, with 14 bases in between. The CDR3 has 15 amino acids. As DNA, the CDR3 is TGCGCCAGCAGCCAAGGTGACTCGAGAAGGGATACGCAGTATTTT. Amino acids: CASSQGDSRRDTQYF.

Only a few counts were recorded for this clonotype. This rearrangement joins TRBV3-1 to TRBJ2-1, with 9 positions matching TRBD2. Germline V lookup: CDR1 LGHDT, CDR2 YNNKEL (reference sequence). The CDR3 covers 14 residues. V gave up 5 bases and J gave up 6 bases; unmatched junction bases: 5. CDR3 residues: CASSGTSSVNEQFF. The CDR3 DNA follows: TGTGCCAGCAGCGGGACTAGCTCCGTCAATGAGCAGTTCTTC.